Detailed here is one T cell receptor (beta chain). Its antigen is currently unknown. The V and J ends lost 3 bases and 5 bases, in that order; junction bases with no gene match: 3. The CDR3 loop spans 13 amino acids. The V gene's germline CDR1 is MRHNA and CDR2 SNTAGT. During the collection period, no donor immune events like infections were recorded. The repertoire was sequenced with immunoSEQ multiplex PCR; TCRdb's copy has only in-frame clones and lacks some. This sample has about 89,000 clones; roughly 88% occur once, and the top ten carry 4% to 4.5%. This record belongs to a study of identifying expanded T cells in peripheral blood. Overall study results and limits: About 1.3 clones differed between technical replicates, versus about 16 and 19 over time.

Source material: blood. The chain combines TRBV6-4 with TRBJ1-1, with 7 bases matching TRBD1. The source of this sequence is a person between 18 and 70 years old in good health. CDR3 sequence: CASSEGRGTEAFF. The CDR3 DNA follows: TGTGCCAGCAGTGAAGGCAGGGGGACTGAAGCTTTCTTT.